Following are 22 T cell receptor beta chains from one sample sequenced in a study of cytomegalovirus exposure and HLA in healthy donors. The PCR used 60 Vbeta and 13 Jbeta primers. TCRdb's copy holds only in-frame clones and misses some; the assay was immunoSEQ multiplex PCR. This sample has approximately 45,000 clones; 70% to 80% occur once, and the top ten carry 3.4%. Sequencing used PBMCs. Receptors originate from a woman aged 25-40 years in good health and CMV-seronegative.

Judged by abundance, this clone is medium-sized. V is TRBV6-1 and J is TRBJ1-2, with a weak D call TRBD1 (5 bases). Trimming shortened V by 5 bases and J by 6 bases, and 13 bases separated the two germline ends. Per the germline V gene, CDR1 is MNHNS and CDR2 is SASEGT. The length of the CDR3 is 13 residues. The chain's CDR3 is CASSRQGRDGYTF. In DNA, the CDR3 is TGTGCCAGCAGTAGGCAGGGAAGGGATGGCTACACCTTC.

The rearrangement uses TRBV10-3 and TRBJ1-1, with D unresolved. This CDR3 has 13 amino acids. CDR1 ENHRY and CDR2 SYGVKD come from the germline V gene. V was cut by 2 bases and J by 4 bases, with 8 bases left in between. The CDR3 sequence is CAISERRFTEAFF. In nucleotides, the CDR3 is TGTGCCATCAGTGAGAGGCGGTTCACTGAAGCTTTCTTT.

The chain couples TRBV6-1 to TRBJ2-1; 7 bases are a match to TRBD2. Trimming cost V 8 bases and J 13 bases; bases outside gene matches: 17. CDR3 size: 14 residues. CDR1 and CDR2 (germline): MNHNS, SASEGT. CDR3 coding DNA: TGTGCCAGCGGGGTAGAGCGGGATAGACCGAATCAGTTCTTC. Translated: CASGVERDRPNQFF.

V gene TRBV6-5 combines with J gene TRBJ2-7; 9 positions match TRBD2. J gave up 7 bases and V 10 bases, and 17 bases lay outside the gene matches. Germline V gene data show CDR1 as MNHEY and CDR2 as SVGAGI. This CDR3 is built from 15 residues. The CDR3 sequence: CATSLISGSMGEQYF. CDR3 in DNA: TGTGCCACCTCCCTAATTAGCGGGAGTATGGGGGAGCAGTACTTC.

The V call is TRBV28, the J call TRBJ2-7; the match to TRBD2 covers 8 bases. V dropped 4 bases and J dropped 1; count of bases not matched to a gene: 6. CDR3 length: 15 residues. Looked up from germline, CDR1 is MDHEN and CDR2 is SYDVKM. CDR3 amino acids: CASSSPAGVSYEQYF. The DNA for the CDR3 is TGTGCCAGCAGTTCCCCAGCGGGAGTTTCCTACGAGCAGTACTTC.

The rearrangement links TRBV7-6 to TRBJ2-1; a possible D gene is TRBD1 (6 bases). CDR1 is SGHVS, CDR2 FNYEAQ, per germline. The CDR3 is 13 amino acids. V was pared by 5 bases and J by 9 bases, with 14 bases between. The DNA for the CDR3 is TGTGCCAGCAGCCCTGGGACAAACCTTGAGCAGTTCTTC. This encodes CASSPGTNLEQFF.

This clone has a handful of counts. This chain uses TRBV29-1 with TRBJ1-1; 7 bases line up with TRBD1. Germline CDR1 and CDR2: SQVTM and ANQGSEA. Trimming cost V 0 bases and J 0 bases; bases outside gene matches: 10. The CDR3 runs 17 residues. CDR3 protein: CSVEDLVTGSMNTEAFF. For the CDR3, the DNA is TGCAGCGTTGAAGATTTAGTGACAGGGTCTATGAACACTGAAGCTTTCTTT.

The J gene is TRBJ1-4, the V gene TRBV5-1, with D perhaps TRBD1 (6 bases). Germline CDR1 reads SGHRS; CDR2 reads YFSETQ. Deletions cut 0 bases from V and 8 bases from J, with 8 bases between. This CDR3 comprises 13 residues. The CDR3 DNA reads TGCGCCAGCAGCTTGGGGGACACCGAAAAACTGTTTTTT. Its translation is CASSLGDTEKLFF.

The chain joins TRBV7-2 to TRBJ2-1; maybe TRBD2 (5 bases). V was pared by 3 bases and J by 3 bases, with 9 bases between. The CDR3 loop spans 14 amino acids. CDR1 and CDR2 (germline): SGHTA, FQGNSA. The CDR3 spells CASSLPRDYNEQFF. Here the CDR3 DNA reads TGTGCCAGCAGCTTGCCCCGGGACTACAATGAGCAGTTCTTC.

This chain connects TRBV7-9 to TRBJ1-5; D unclear. This CDR3 has 17 amino acids. Deletions cut 5 bases from V and 9 bases from J, with 26 bases between. Per germline, CDR1 SEHNR and CDR2 FQNEAQ (reference sequence). Here the CDR3 DNA reads TGTGCCAGCAGCCCCGGGGAGATATGGGCACCCCTAGGGCCCCAGCATTTT. This gives the protein CASSPGEIWAPLGPQHF.

The chain joins TRBV10-2 to TRBJ2-1, with 8 bases matching TRBD2. V gave up 3 bases and J gave up 3 bases; unmatched junction bases: 7. This CDR3 comprises 16 residues. The germline gives CDR1 WSHSY, CDR2 SAAADI. For the CDR3, the DNA is TGCGCCAGCAGTGACATCTCGGGACTAGACTACAATGAGCAGTTCTTC. Translated, it gives CASSDISGLDYNEQFF.

In this sample, this clone turned up once. V usage is TRBV7-8 and J usage is TRBJ1-2; a possible D gene is TRBD1 (5 bases). The CDR3 has 13 residues. The germline CDR1 and CDR2 sequences are SGHVS and FQNEAQ. V lost 2 bases, J lost 4 bases, and 8 bases lay in between. CDR3 bases: TGTGCCAGCAGCTTAACCGGGGGCTATGGCTACACCTTC. As protein: CASSLTGGYGYTF. The full variable domain, in which reference TRBV7-8 and TRBJ1-2 provide the parts outside the CDR3, is GAGVSQSPRYKVAKRGQDVALRCDPISGHVSLFWYQQALGQGPEFLTYFQNEAQLDKSGLPSDRFFAERPEGSVSTLKIQRTQQEDSAVYLCASSLTGGYGYTFGSGTRLTVV.

The chain joins TRBV27 to TRBJ1-5, with a weak D call TRBD1 (5 bases). Trimming pared 5 bases from V and 2 bases from J, leaving 7 bases between. Looked up from germline, CDR1 is MNHEY and CDR2 is SMNVEV (reference sequence). The CDR3 has 13 residues. CDR3 residues: CASSVGGNQPQHF. DNA of the CDR3: TGTGCCAGCAGTGTAGGGGGCAATCAGCCCCAGCATTTT.

The rearrangement joins TRBV12-2 to TRBJ1-5. TRBV12-2 is labeled a pseudogene. This CDR3 is 15 amino acids long. The CDR3 region has the DNA TGTGCAAGTCGCTCCCGCGGCGGGGCAGGACAGCCCCAGCATTTT. Its translation: CASRSRGGAGQPQHF.

The chain recombines TRBV28 with TRBJ2-7; 12 positions agree with TRBD2. This CDR3 has 15 residues. Germline lookup yields CDR1 MDHEN and CDR2 SYDVKM. V trimming: 6 bases; J trimming: 2 bases; junction bases outside the gene matches: 5. The CDR3 coding sequence is TGTGCCAGCAGGAAACTAGCGGGGGGACCCTACGAGCAGTACTTC. It is translated as CASRKLAGGPYEQYF.

V gene TRBV7-3 combines with J gene TRBJ1-1; the D is unclear. This CDR3 is 15 amino acids long. CDR1 SGHTA and CDR2 FQGTGA come from the germline V gene. V was cut by 0 bases and J by 5 bases, with 13 bases left in between. In DNA form, the CDR3 reads TGTGCCAGCAGCTTAACTCCGGCCGAGCGAACTGAAGCTTTCTTT. Translated, it gives CASSLTPAERTEAFF.

This clone was found a few times. The chain combines TRBV4-2 with TRBJ2-3; TRBD2 matches at 8 bases. Trimming cost V 4 bases and J 0 bases; bases outside gene matches: 6. Germline CDR1 and CDR2: LGHNA and YNFKEQ. The CDR3 consists of 16 residues. The CDR3 sequence: CASSLRAGGSTDTQYF. The DNA of the CDR3 is TGTGCCAGCAGCCTCCGGGCGGGGGGAAGCACAGATACGCAGTATTTT.

The chain couples TRBV19 to TRBJ2-5; D is unresolved. Germline CDR1 is LNHDA and CDR2 is SQIVND (reference sequence). CDR3 size: 13 residues. Trimming took 3 bases from V and 4 from J, leaving 9 bases between them. CDR3 coding DNA: TGTGCCAGTAGTATTCAGGATGGAGAGACCCAGTACTTC. Its protein product is CASSIQDGETQYF.

The rearrangement links TRBV7-9 to TRBJ2-7; D unresolved. The length of the CDR3 is 15 residues. Germline V gives CDR1 SEHNR, CDR2 FQNEAQ (reference sequence). V lost 2 bases to trimming and J lost 1 base, with 12 bases between them. The CDR3, as DNA: TGTGCCAGCAGCTTAACCTTATACGGGTCCTACGAGCAGTACTTC. Translated, it gives CASSLTLYGSYEQYF.

This chain connects TRBV30 to TRBJ1-2; D not certain. Per the germline V gene, CDR1 is GTSNPN and CDR2 is SVGIG (reference sequence). The CDR3 extends over 14 amino acids. Trimming took off 1 base at V and 1 base at J, with 10 bases between the two ends. CDR3 nucleotide sequence: TGTGCCTGGAGTGGGCCAGGCTTTAACTATGGCTACACCTTC. This encodes CAWSGPGFNYGYTF.

The V and J genes are TRBV5-4 and TRBJ2-2; D is perhaps TRBD2 (7 bases). The V gene's germline CDR1 is SGHNT and CDR2 YYREEE (reference sequence). The CDR3 runs 17 residues. The germline V and J ends were trimmed by 1 base and 4 bases, with 17 bases remaining between them. The CDR3 loop is CASSLNRGALGTGELFF. The CDR3 DNA sequence: TGTGCCAGCAGCTTGAACCGGGGGGCGCTGGGCACCGGGGAGCTGTTTTTT.

In the case of this clone: The DNA is left out, because the CDR3 cannot be placed on it with certainty; the CDR3 is given as TCRdb lists it. The gene calls are TRBV19 and TRBJ1-5. The CDR3 is 13 amino acids long, termini counted. Germline CDR1 and CDR2: LNHDA and SQIVND (reference sequence). The CDR3: CASTSEGGQPQHF.